The present TCR beta chain was sequenced within a study of T cell changes during pregnancy in multiple sclerosis. Clones were read by immunoSEQ multiplex PCR, and TCRdb kept only the in-frame ones, dropping some. The top ten clones hold around 4.1% of a sample with around 30,000 clones, around nine tenths of them seen once. This CDR3 is built from 18 residues. V dropped 4 bases and J dropped 1; count of bases not matched to a gene: 6. Germline CDR1 SEHNR, CDR2 FQNEAQ (reference sequence). Sample: CD8+ T cells from peripheral blood mononuclear cells, taken in the second trimester of pregnancy. This TCR derives from a female donor with multiple sclerosis, enrolled in a pregnancy study. V gene TRBV7-9 combines with J gene TRBJ2-2; TRBD2 aligns across 13 bases. This CDR3 is CASSSPGLAGLNTGELFF. As DNA, the CDR3 is TGTGCCAGCAGCTCCCCGGGACTAGCGGGACTGAACACCGGGGAGCTGTTTTTT.